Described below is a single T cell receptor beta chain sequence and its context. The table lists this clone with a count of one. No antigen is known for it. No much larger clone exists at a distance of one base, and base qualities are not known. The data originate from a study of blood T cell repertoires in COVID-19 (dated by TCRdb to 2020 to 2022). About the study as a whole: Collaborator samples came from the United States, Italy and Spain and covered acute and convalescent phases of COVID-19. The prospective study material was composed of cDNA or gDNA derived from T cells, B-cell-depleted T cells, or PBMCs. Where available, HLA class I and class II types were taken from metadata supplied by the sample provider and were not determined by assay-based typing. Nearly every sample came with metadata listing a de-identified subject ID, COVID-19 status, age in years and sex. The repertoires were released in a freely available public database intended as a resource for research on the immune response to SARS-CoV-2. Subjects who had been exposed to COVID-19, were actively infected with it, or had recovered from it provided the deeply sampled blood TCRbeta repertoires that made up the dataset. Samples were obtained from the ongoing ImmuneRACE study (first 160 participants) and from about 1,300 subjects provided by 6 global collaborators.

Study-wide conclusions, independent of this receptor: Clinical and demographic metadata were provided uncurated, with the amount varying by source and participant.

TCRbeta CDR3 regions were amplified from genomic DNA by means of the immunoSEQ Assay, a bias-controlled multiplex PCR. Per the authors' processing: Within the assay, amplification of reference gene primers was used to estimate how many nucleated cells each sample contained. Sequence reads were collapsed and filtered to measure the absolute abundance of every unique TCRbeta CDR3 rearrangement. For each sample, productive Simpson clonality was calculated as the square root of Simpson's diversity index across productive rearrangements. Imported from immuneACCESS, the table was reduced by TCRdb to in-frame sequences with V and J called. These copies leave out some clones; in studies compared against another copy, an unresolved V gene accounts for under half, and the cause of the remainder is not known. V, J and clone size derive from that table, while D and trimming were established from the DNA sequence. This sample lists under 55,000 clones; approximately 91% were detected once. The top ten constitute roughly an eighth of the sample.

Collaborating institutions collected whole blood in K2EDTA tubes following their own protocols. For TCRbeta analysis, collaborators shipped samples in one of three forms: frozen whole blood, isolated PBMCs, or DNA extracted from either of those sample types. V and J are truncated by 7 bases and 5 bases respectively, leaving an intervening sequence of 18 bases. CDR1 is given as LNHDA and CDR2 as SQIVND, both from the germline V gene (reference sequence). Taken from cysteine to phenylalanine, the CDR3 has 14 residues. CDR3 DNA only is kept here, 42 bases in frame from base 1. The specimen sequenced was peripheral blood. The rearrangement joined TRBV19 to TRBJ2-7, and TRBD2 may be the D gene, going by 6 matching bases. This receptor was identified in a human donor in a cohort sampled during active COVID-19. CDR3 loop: CASNWGRGFNEQYF. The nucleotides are TGTGCCAGTAACTGGGGACGGGGGTTCAACGAGCAGTACTTC.